What follows are 13 T cell receptor beta chains derived from one specimen sequenced in a study of OX40 agonist ivuxolimab in advanced cancers. This table comes from immunoSEQ multiplex PCR, and its TCRdb copy is limited to in-frame clones, with some not included. The profile shows tens of thousands of clones, roughly 90% of them singletons. Sequences were derived from CD4+ or CD8+ T cells sorted from blood, sampled in a trial of the OX40 agonist ivuxolimab. The source is an adult with an advanced solid tumor such as melanoma, head and neck, liver or kidney cancer.

This clone came up once. The chain carries TRBV27 and TRBJ1-1; maybe TRBD1 (5 bases). Germline CDR1 reads MNHEY; CDR2 reads SMNVEV (reference sequence). With 3 bases removed from V and 0 bases from J, the gap between germline ends came to 8 bases. The CDR3 covers 14 residues. CDR3 loop: CASSFGALNTEAFF. CDR3 nucleotides: TGTGCCAGCAGTTTTGGGGCCCTGAACACTGAAGCTTTCTTT.

A single count supports this clone. The chain carries TRBV5-6 and TRBJ2-2; no definite D call. The V and J ends lost 0 bases and 3 bases respectively, with 6 bases between them. The CDR3 contains 14 residues. Germline loops: CDR1 SGHDT, CDR2 YYEEEE. As DNA, the CDR3 is TGTGCCAGCAGCTTGGCGGGTTACACCGGGGAGCTGTTTTTT. As protein: CASSLAGYTGELFF.

V usage is TRBV6-1 and J usage is TRBJ1-6; no firm D call. The germline V and J ends were trimmed by 0 bases and 9 bases, with 9 bases remaining between them. CDR3 size: 14 residues. Germline CDR1 and CDR2: MNHNS and SASEGT. CDR3 in DNA: TGTGCCAGCAGTGAAGCGACGAGCAGTTCACCCCTCCACTTT. It yields the protein CASSEATSSSPLHF.

V is TRBV6-5 and J is TRBJ1-1; D might be TRBD1 (5 bases). This CDR3 comprises 12 residues. Trimming left V 11 bases short and J 1 base short, with 11 bases between. Germline V CDR1 and CDR2: MNHEY, SVGAGI. CDR3 bases: TGTGCCTCCGGGGCCGCGAACACTGAAGCTTTCTTT. Its protein is CASGAANTEAFF.

V is TRBV7-2 and J is TRBJ2-1; tentative D call: TRBD1 (6 bases). V shed 1 base and J shed 1 base, with 11 bases lying between them. The CDR3 length is 16 residues. Per the germline V gene, CDR1 is SGHTA and CDR2 is FQGNSA. The CDR3 bases are TGTGCCAGCAGCTTAGAAGGGGGTCGTTCCTACAATGAGCAGTTCTTC. Translated, it gives CASSLEGGRSYNEQFF.

This chain links TRBV5-1 with TRBJ2-7, with a weak D call TRBD1 (6 bases). CDR3 length: 13 amino acids. The V gene lost 3 bases and the J gene lost 2 bases, with 9 bases spanning the gap. The germline gives CDR1 SGHRS, CDR2 YFSETQ. CDR3 loop: CASSSDSAYEQYF. In DNA form, the CDR3 reads TGCGCCAGCAGCTCGGACAGCGCCTACGAGCAGTACTTC.

The rearrangement uses TRBV5-4 and TRBJ1-1; 9 bases are a match to TRBD1. The CDR3 loop spans 15 amino acids. V gave up 0 bases and J gave up 1 base; unmatched junction bases: 1. Germline V gene lookup returns CDR1 SGHNT and CDR2 YYREEE (reference sequence). CDR3 sequence (DNA): TGTGCCAGCAGCTTGGAGGGACAGGGGAACACTGAAGCTTTCTTT. It yields the protein CASSLEGQGNTEAFF. The full variable domain, in which reference TRBV5-4 and TRBJ1-1 provide the parts outside the CDR3, is ETGVTQSPTHLIKTRGQQVTLRCSSQSGHNTVSWYQQALGQGPQFIFQYYREEENGRGNFPPRFSGLQFPNYSSELNVNALELDDSALYLCASSLEGQGNTEAFFGQGTRLTVV.

The chain couples TRBV28 to TRBJ1-2; weak D call: TRBD1 (6 bases). CDR1 and CDR2 from the germline V gene are MDHEN and SYDVKM. Trimming removed 5 bases from V and 7 bases from J, with 20 bases in between. The CDR3 is 15 amino acids. The CDR3 nucleotides are TGTGCCAGCAGTATTCTCCGGGACAAAGGAAGTGGCTACACCTTC. Translation gives CASSILRDKGSGYTF.

This clone was found once. This sequence joins TRBV19 and TRBJ2-5, with D uncertain. The ends were cut back, 7 bases at V and 5 bases at J, with 20 bases in the middle. The CDR3 consists of 15 residues. CDR1 and CDR2 from the germline V gene are LNHDA and SQIVND (reference sequence). The CDR3 nucleotides are TGTGCCAGTACCCCATCCGTAGGTAGCCTGGAGACCCAGTACTTC. It encodes CASTPSVGSLETQYF.

The chain couples TRBV4-3 to TRBJ1-5; 8 bases are shared with TRBD1. CDR3 size: 15 residues. Germline V lookup: CDR1 LGHNA, CDR2 YSLEER. V dropped 4 bases and J dropped 7; count of bases not matched to a gene: 9. DNA of the CDR3: TGCGCCAGCAGCCCCTCGACAGGGGTCGGACAGCCCCAGCATTTT. Its translation is CASSPSTGVGQPQHF.

The rearrangement uses TRBV11-1 and TRBJ1-2; D uncertain. V dropped 5 bases and J dropped 4 bases, with 5 bases sitting between them. The CDR3 loop spans 11 amino acids. CDR1 and CDR2 (germline): SGHAT, FQDESV (reference sequence). CDR3 in DNA: TGTGCCAGCAGCCCCCTCTATGGCTACACCTTC. As protein: CASSPLYGYTF.

The chain links TRBV9 to TRBJ2-1; 7 nucleotides line up with TRBD1. The trim removed 4 bases at V and 8 bases at J, leaving 12 bases unmatched. Per germline, CDR1 SGDLS and CDR2 YYNGEE. CDR3 length: 15 residues. CDR3 nucleotide sequence: TGTGCCAGCAGCATTTCTAACAGGGGTATAGATGAGCAGTTCTTC. Translated: CASSISNRGIDEQFF.

This clone was seen only once. The V call is TRBV27, the J call TRBJ2-3, with 12 positions matching TRBD2. Germline CDR1 MNHEY, CDR2 SMNVEV (reference sequence). Germline trimming cut 5 bases from V and 3 bases from J; bases unmatched to any gene: 6. This CDR3 contains 16 residues. Written as DNA, the CDR3 is TGTGCCAGCAGTGGACTAGCGGGGTTGTATACAGATACGCAGTATTTT. This sequence encodes CASSGLAGLYTDTQYF.